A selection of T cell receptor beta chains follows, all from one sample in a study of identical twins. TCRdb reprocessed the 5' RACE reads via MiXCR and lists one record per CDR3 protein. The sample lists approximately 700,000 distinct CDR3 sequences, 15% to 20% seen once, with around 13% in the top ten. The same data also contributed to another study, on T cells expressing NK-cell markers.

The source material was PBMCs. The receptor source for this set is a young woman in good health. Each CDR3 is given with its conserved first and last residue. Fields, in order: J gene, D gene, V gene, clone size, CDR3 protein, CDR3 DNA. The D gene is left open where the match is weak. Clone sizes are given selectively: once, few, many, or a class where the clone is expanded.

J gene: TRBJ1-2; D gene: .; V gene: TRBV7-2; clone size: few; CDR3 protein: CASSSRFPMGYTF; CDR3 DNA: TGTGCCAGCAGCTCCAGGTTTCCTATGGGCTACACCTTC
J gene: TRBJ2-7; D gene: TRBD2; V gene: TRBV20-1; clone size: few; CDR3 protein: CSARQPGLAGGEQYF; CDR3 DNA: TGCAGTGCTAGGCAACCGGGACTAGCGGGAGGTGAGCAGTACTTC
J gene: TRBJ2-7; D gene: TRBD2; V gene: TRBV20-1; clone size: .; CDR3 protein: CSAGGRRRGSYEQYF; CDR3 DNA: TGCAGTGCTGGAGGACGGCGGCGGGGGAGCTACGAGCAGTACTTC
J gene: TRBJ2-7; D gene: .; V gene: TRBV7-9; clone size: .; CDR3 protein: CASSPGGGHEQYF; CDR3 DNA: TGTGCCAGCAGCCCAGGTGGGGGCCACGAGCAGTACTTC
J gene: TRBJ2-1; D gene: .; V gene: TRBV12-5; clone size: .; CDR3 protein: CASGLALTRIYNEQFF; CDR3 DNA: TGTGCTAGTGGTTTGGCACTGACTAGGATCTACAATGAGCAGTTCTTC
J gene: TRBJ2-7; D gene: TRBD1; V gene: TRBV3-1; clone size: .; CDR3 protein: CASSFRDSYYEQYF; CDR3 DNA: TGTGCCAGCAGCTTCCGGGACAGCTACTACGAGCAGTACTTC
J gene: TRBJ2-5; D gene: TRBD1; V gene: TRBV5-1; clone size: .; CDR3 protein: CASSLAGGQGIQETQYF; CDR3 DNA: TGCGCCAGCAGCTTGGCCGGCGGACAGGGAATCCAAGAGACCCAGTACTTC
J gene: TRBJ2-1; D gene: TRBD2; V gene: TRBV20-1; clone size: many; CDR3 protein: CSAHSGSGYNEQFF; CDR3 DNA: TGCAGTGCTCATAGCGGGTCGGGTTACAATGAGCAGTTCTTC
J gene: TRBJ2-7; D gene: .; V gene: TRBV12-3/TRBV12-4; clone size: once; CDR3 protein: CASSYFRGAPYEQYF; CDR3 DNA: TGTGCCAGCAGTTATTTTCGTGGAGCGCCCTACGAGCAGTACTTC
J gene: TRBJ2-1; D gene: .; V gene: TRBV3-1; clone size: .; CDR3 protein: CASSPRIQGSYNEQFF; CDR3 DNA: TGTGCCAGCAGCCCGCGCATACAGGGCTCCTACAATGAGCAGTTCTTC
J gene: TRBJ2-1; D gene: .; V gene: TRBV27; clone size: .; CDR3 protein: CASSPSFRDFYNEQFF; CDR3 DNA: TGTGCCAGCAGTCCCTCCTTTAGGGACTTCTACAATGAGCAGTTCTTC
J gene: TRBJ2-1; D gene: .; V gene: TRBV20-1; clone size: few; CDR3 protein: CSARDNSAVFIEQFF; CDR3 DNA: TGCAGTGCTAGAGACAACTCCGCAGTGTTTATTGAGCAGTTCTTC
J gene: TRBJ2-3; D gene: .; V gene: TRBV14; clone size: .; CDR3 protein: CASSQLALRAQYF; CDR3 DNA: TGTGCCAGCAGCCAGCTAGCTTTGAGGGCGCAGTATTTT
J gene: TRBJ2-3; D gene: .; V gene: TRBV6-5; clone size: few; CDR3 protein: CASSYNQGPNTQYF; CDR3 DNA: TGTGCCAGCAGTTACAACCAAGGGCCCAATACGCAGTATTTT
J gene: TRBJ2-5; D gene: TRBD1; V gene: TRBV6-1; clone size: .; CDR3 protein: CASRGGQGGWETQYF; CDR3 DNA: TGTGCCAGCAGAGGCGGACAGGGGGGTTGGGAGACCCAGTACTTC
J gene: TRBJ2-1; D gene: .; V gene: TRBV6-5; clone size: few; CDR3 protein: CASSYLSGIMNEQFF; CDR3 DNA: TGTGCCAGCAGTTACTTGTCAGGGATTATGAATGAGCAGTTCTTC
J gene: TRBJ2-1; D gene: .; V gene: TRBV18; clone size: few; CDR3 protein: CASSPASRDQMNNEQFF; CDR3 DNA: TGTGCCAGCTCACCCGCGTCGCGAGACCAGATGAACAATGAGCAGTTCTTC
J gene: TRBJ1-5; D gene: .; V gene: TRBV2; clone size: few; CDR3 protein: CASRPGGSNQPQHF; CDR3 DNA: TGTGCCAGCAGGCCTGGGGGGAGCAATCAGCCCCAGCATTTT
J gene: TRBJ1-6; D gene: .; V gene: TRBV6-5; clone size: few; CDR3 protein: CASSYQENSPLHF; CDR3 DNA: TGTGCCAGCAGTTACCAGGAGAATTCACCCCTCCACTTT
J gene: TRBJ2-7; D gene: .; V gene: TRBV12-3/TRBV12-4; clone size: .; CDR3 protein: CASSPSRSREGQYF; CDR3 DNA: TGTGCCAGCAGTCCATCCAGGTCTCGGGAAGGGCAGTACTTC
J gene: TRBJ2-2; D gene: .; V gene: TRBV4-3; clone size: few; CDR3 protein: CASSRGLFNTGELFF; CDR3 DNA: TGCGCCAGCAGCCGCGGACTATTTAACACCGGGGAGCTGTTTTTT
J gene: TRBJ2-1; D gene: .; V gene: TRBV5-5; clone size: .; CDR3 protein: CASSQGSTVANEQFF; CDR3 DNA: TGTGCCAGCAGCCAGGGTTCTACAGTTGCCAATGAGCAGTTCTTC
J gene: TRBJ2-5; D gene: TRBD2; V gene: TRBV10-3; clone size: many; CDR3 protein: CAIRPAGALGKETQYF; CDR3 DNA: TGTGCCATCCGCCCAGCGGGGGCTTTGGGCAAAGAGACCCAGTACTTC
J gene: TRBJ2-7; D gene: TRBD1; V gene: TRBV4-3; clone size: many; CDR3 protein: CASSQAGQGYEQYF; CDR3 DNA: TGCGCCAGCAGCCAAGCCGGACAGGGCTACGAGCAGTACTTC
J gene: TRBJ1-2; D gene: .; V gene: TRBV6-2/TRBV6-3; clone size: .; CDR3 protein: CASSYGTYGYTF; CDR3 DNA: TGTGCCAGCAGTTACGGGACCTATGGCTACACCTTC
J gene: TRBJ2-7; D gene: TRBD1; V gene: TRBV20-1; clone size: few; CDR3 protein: CSALQGSSSYEQYF; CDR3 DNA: TGCAGTGCCCTACAGGGGTCGAGCTCCTACGAGCAGTACTTC
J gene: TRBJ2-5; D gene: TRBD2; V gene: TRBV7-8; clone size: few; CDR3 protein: CASSLVPSGELQETQYF; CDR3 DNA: TGTGCCAGCAGCTTAGTTCCTAGCGGGGAATTACAAGAGACCCAGTACTTC
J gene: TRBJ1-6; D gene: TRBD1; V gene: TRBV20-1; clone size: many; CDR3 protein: CSAIQGEGSSPLHF; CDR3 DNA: TGCAGTGCGATCCAGGGGGAAGGGAGTTCACCCCTCCACTTT
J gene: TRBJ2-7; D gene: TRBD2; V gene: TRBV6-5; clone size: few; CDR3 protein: CASSYTGLAVSYEQYF; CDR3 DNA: TGTGCCAGCAGTTACACTGGACTAGCGGTCTCCTACGAGCAGTACTTC
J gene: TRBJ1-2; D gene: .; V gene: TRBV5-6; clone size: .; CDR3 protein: CASSVGAAHYGYTF; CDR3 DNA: TGTGCCAGCAGCGTGGGCGCGGCCCACTATGGCTACACCTTC
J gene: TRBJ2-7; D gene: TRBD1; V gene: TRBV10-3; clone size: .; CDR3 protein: CAISEEDRGQQYF; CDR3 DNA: TGTGCCATCAGTGAGGAGGACAGGGGCCAGCAGTACTTC
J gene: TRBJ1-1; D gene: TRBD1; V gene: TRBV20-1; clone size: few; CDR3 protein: CSARELTGGSTEAFF; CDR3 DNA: TGCAGTGCTAGAGAGCTGACAGGGGGGAGCACTGAAGCTTTCTTT
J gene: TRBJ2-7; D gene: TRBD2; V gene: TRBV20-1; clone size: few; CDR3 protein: CSASSPAGDEQYF; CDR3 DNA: TGCAGTGCTAGCTCCCCAGCGGGAGACGAGCAGTACTTC
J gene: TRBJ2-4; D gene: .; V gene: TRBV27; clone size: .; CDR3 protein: CASSSLGFGRAKNIQYF; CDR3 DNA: TGTGCCAGCAGTTCATTAGGCTTCGGCCGAGCCAAAAACATTCAGTACTTC
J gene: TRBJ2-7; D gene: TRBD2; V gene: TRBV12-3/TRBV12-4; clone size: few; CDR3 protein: CASSLRGGLGARYEQYF; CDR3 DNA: TGTGCCAGCAGTTTGAGGGGTGGACTAGGGGCTAGGTACGAGCAGTACTTC
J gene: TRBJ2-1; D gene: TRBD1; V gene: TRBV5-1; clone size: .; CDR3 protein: CASSVTSPGGSYNEQFF; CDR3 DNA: TGCGCCAGCAGCGTGACGTCCCCAGGGGGTTCCTACAATGAGCAGTTCTTC
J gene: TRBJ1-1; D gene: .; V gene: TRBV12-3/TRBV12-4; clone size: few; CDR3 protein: CASSHNRVTEAFF; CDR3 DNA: TGTGCCAGCAGCCATAACAGGGTCACTGAAGCTTTCTTT
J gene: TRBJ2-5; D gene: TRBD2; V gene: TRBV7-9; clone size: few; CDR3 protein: CASSFQLGGVETQYF; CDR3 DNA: TGTGCCAGCAGCTTCCAGCTGGGAGGGGTTGAGACCCAGTACTTC
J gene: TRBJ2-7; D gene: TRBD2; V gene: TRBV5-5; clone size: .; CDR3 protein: CASSLGLAVNEQYF; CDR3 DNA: TGTGCCAGCAGCTTGGGACTAGCGGTCAACGAGCAGTACTTC